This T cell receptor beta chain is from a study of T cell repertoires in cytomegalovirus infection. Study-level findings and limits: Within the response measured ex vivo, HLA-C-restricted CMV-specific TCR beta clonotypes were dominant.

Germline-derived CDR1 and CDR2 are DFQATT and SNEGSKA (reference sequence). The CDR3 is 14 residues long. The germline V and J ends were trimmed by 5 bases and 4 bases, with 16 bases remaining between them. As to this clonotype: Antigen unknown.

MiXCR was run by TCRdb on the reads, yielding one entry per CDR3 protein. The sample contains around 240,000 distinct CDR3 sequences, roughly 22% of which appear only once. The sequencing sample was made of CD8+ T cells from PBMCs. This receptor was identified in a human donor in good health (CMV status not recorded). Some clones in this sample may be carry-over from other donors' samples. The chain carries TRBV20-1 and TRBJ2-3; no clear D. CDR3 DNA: TGCAGTGCTTGGACGGCCAACGAAGCAGATACGCAGTATTTT. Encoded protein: CSAWTANEADTQYF.